Each of the 24 T cell receptor beta chains below was sequenced from the same sample in a study of T cells of healthy individuals. TCRdb re-derived calls from the 5' RACE reads in MiXCR, one entry per CDR3 protein. The sample has under 70,000 distinct CDR3 sequences; roughly 14% are singletons. These TCRs come from a human donor in good health.

This rearrangement joins TRBV2 to TRBJ1-5, with D possibly matching TRBD1 (6 bases). This CDR3 region has 14 residues. Germline CDR1 is SNHLY and CDR2 is FYNNEI. The V and J ends lost 4 bases and 5 bases respectively, with 12 bases between them. The chain's CDR3 is CASSAGGAHQPQHF. The CDR3 DNA follows: TGTGCCAGCAGTGCTGGGGGCGCACATCAGCCCCAGCATTTT.

The V call is TRBV2, the J call TRBJ2-4; the D is unclear. The V gene's germline CDR1 is SNHLY and CDR2 FYNNEI. This CDR3 spans 14 amino acids. Trimming removed 7 bases from V and 3 bases from J, with 13 bases in between. The CDR3 nucleotides are TGTGCCAGCATCCCAGACCAACTCAAAAACATTCAGTACTTC. As protein: CASIPDQLKNIQYF.

This clonotype was recorded many times. J is TRBJ1-2 and V is TRBV4-3; no clear D gene. Trimming removed 3 bases from V and 2 bases from J, with 22 bases in between. This CDR3 has 18 amino acids. The germline V gene has CDR1 LGHNA and CDR2 YSLEER. Here the CDR3 DNA reads TGCGCCAGCAGCCATGACCTAAGCGGGATGGGGATGAACTATGGCTACACCTTC. Translation gives CASSHDLSGMGMNYGYTF.

This clonotype has a count of ten or more. The gene calls are TRBV27 and TRBJ2-5; 16 nucleotides line up with TRBD2. Per the germline V gene, CDR1 is MNHEY and CDR2 is SMNVEV (reference sequence). Unmatched junction bases numbered 8, after V lost 3 bases and J lost 4 bases. The CDR3 spans 18 residues. CDR3 in amino acids: CASSLSPGTSGRVETQYF. Here the CDR3 DNA reads TGTGCCAGCAGTTTGTCGCCCGGGACTAGCGGGAGGGTAGAGACCCAGTACTTC.

The chain has TRBV14 and TRBJ1-2; D is undetermined. Germline V CDR1 and CDR2: SGHDN, FVKESK. This CDR3 region has 14 residues. Trimming removed 0 bases at V and 7 bases at J, with 12 bases between. The CDR3 bases are TGTGCCAGCAGCCAAGATGTACGGAGAGGTGGCTACACCTTC. Translated, it gives CASSQDVRRGGYTF.

This rearrangement joins TRBV14 to TRBJ1-4; D is undetermined. V was shortened by 5 bases and J by 8 bases, with 9 bases between the two germline ends. This CDR3 comprises 12 residues. Per the germline V gene, CDR1 is SGHDN and CDR2 is FVKESK. CDR3 in amino acids: CASSAFGEKLFF. DNA of the CDR3: TGTGCCAGCAGCGCTTTCGGGGAAAAACTGTTTTTT. The whole variable domain, remainder taken from reference TRBV14 and TRBJ1-4, is EAGVTQFPSHSVIEKGQTVTLRCDPISGHDNLYWYRRVMGKEIKFLLHFVKESKQDESGMPNNRFLAERTGGTYSTLKVQPAELEDSGVYFCASSAFGEKLFFGSGTQLSVL.

This clonotype showed up just a few times. This chain links TRBV3-1 with TRBJ2-5, with 9 bases identical to TRBD2. The CDR3 consists of 16 residues. The trim removed 2 bases at V and 5 bases at J, leaving 9 bases unmatched. CDR1 LGHDT and CDR2 YNNKEL come from the germline V gene (reference sequence). The CDR3 is CASSQFTSGGRETQYF. For the CDR3, the DNA is TGTGCCAGCAGCCAATTCACCAGCGGGGGGCGTGAGACCCAGTACTTC.

This clonotype has a count of ten or more. This sequence joins TRBV7-7 and TRBJ2-2; D unclear. Deletions cut 4 bases from V and 7 bases from J, with 16 bases between. The CDR3 length is 15 residues. Germline-derived CDR1 and CDR2 are SSHAT and FNYEAQ (reference sequence). The CDR3 DNA reads as TGTGCCAGCAGCTCAGGTGTTTGGAGCAGCGGGGAGCTGTTTTTT. Translated: CASSSGVWSSGELFF.

This clonotype was counted a few times. The gene calls are TRBV3-1 and TRBJ2-7; D is ambiguous. There are 14 residues in the CDR3. Per the germline V gene, CDR1 is LGHDT and CDR2 is YNNKEL (reference sequence). With 1 base removed from V and 5 bases from J, the gap between germline ends came to 12 bases. CDR3: CASSQGAGVNEQYF. As DNA, the CDR3 is TGTGCCAGCAGCCAAGGTGCAGGAGTAAACGAGCAGTACTTC.

This clonotype was detected many times. The chain has TRBV7-2 and TRBJ2-3; 7 nucleotides line up with TRBD2. Germline CDR1 reads SGHTA; CDR2 reads FQGNSA. V shed 2 bases, J shed 0 bases, and the junction held 2 bases outside the gene matches. This CDR3 has 15 residues. DNA of the CDR3: TGTGCCAGCAGCTTACTAGCGGTTAGCACAGATACGCAGTATTTT. This encodes CASSLLAVSTDTQYF.

The chain employs TRBV4-3 and TRBJ2-3; 7 bases match TRBD2. The V gene's germline CDR1 is LGHNA and CDR2 YSLEER. Trimming removed 4 bases from V and 0 bases from J; junction bases left unmatched: 4. This CDR3 spans 15 amino acids. The CDR3: CASSRGGGSTDTQYF. The DNA for the CDR3 is TGCGCCAGCAGCCGTGGGGGGGGGAGCACAGATACGCAGTATTTT.

This chain uses TRBV9 with TRBJ1-3, with D possibly TRBD1 on 6 matching bases. CDR1 SGDLS and CDR2 YYNGEE come from the germline V gene. Trimming stripped 7 bases from V and 8 bases from J, with 16 bases between. This CDR3 contains 13 residues. Here the CDR3 reads CASSGGPGDTIYF. In DNA, the CDR3 is TGTGCCAGCTCCGGGGGGCCCGGCGACACCATATATTTT.

This clonotype was recorded many times. This chain joins TRBV4-1 and TRBJ2-5; 9 bases fit TRBD1. Germline CDR1 reads MGHRA; CDR2 reads YSYEKL. The junction had 11 bases not matched to a gene; V was cut back by 1 base and J by 5 bases. The CDR3 loop spans 17 amino acids. CDR3 protein: CASSQAQGARVGETQYF. CDR3 DNA: TGCGCCAGCAGCCAAGCACAGGGGGCGCGAGTTGGGGAGACCCAGTACTTC.

This clonotype came up many times. The chain employs TRBV6-5 and TRBJ1-1, with 7 positions matching TRBD1. Germline CDR1 is MNHEY and CDR2 is SVGAGI. Trimming at V came to 2 bases and at J to 10 bases, leaving 10 bases not matched to a gene. The CDR3 totals 14 residues. CDR3: CASSYTGTEVRAFF. CDR3 in DNA: TGTGCCAGCAGTTACACCGGGACAGAGGTCCGAGCTTTCTTT.

This clonotype was picked up a small number of times. The chain employs TRBV2 and TRBJ1-5; D might be TRBD1 (5 bases). The V end lost 2 bases, the J end lost 0 bases, and 14 bases lay between the germline ends. The CDR3 has 17 residues. Germline lookup yields CDR1 SNHLY and CDR2 FYNNEI. The CDR3 DNA follows: TGTGCCAGCAGTGAAACTGGGACGGGGGTTAGCAATCAGCCCCAGCATTTT. It yields the protein CASSETGTGVSNQPQHF. Full variable domain (rest looked up from reference TRBV2 and TRBJ1-5): EPEVTQTPSHQVTQMGQEVILRCVPISNHLYFYWYRQILGQKVEFLVSFYNNEISEKSEIFDDQFSVERPDGSNFTLKIRSTKLEDSAMYFCASSETGTGVSNQPQHFGDGTRLSIL.

This clonotype was detected only a few times. This chain joins TRBV7-9 and TRBJ2-3, with unresolved D. Trimming took 4 bases from V and 4 from J, leaving 6 bases between them. Germline loops: CDR1 SEHNR, CDR2 FQNEAQ (reference sequence). The CDR3 is 12 amino acids. The CDR3 sequence is CASSSTSDTQYF. In nucleotides, the CDR3 is TGTGCCAGCAGCTCGACTTCAGATACGCAGTATTTT. The whole variable domain, filled in from reference TRBV7-9 and TRBJ2-3, reads DTGVSQNPRHKITKRGQNVTFRCDPISEHNRLYWYRQTLGQGPEFLTYFQNEAQLEKSRLLSDRFSAERPKGSFSTLEIQRTEQGDSAMYLCASSSTSDTQYFGPGTRLTVL.

Only a few counts were recorded for this clonotype. CDR3 nucleotides: TGCAGTGCTAGTCATAGCGGGGGAGTCCAGGAGGAGACCCAGTACTTC. Its protein product is CSASHSGGVQEETQYF. The rearrangement joins TRBV20-1 to TRBJ2-5, with 9 bases lining up with TRBD2. V shed 3 bases, J shed 5 bases, and the junction held 13 bases outside the gene matches. Germline V CDR1 and CDR2: DFQATT, SNEGSKA (reference sequence). This CDR3 comprises 16 residues.

This clonotype was picked up a small number of times. The chain combines TRBV28 with TRBJ2-1; 9 bases line up with TRBD2. V was clipped by 1 base and J by 7 bases; unmatched bases: 8. The germline V gene encodes CDR1 MDHEN and CDR2 SYDVKM. The CDR3 has 16 residues. CDR3 sequence: CASSLSPGTSWNEQFF. In DNA, the CDR3 is TGTGCCAGCAGTTTATCTCCCGGGACTAGCTGGAATGAGCAGTTCTTC.

The chain couples TRBV5-1 to TRBJ1-1; the D is unclear. Germline CDR1 is SGHRS and CDR2 is YFSETQ. Trimming took off 2 bases at V and 1 base at J, with 12 bases between the two ends. The CDR3 has 15 amino acids. The CDR3 loop reads CASSLSRGGNTEAFF. The CDR3, as DNA: TGCGCCAGCAGCTTAAGTCGAGGAGGGAACACTGAAGCTTTCTTT.

The chain links TRBV4-1 to TRBJ2-3; 8 nucleotides match TRBD1. The trim removed 5 bases at V and 4 bases at J, leaving 11 bases unmatched. CDR1 and CDR2 (germline): MGHRA, YSYEKL. This CDR3 is built from 16 residues. The CDR3 loop reads CASSGAQDRVPDTQYF. The CDR3 nucleotides read TGCGCCAGCAGCGGAGCGCAGGACAGGGTCCCAGATACGCAGTATTTT.

The J gene is TRBJ2-3, the V gene TRBV4-3; D possibly corresponds to TRBD2 (6 bases). V was trimmed by 5 bases and J by 4 bases, leaving 16 bases between them. The germline V gene has CDR1 LGHNA and CDR2 YSLEER. The CDR3 is 15 amino acids. The CDR3 reads CASSSHGGPADTQYF. The CDR3 nucleotides read TGCGCCAGCAGCTCCCATGGAGGGCCGGCAGATACGCAGTATTTT.

The gene calls are TRBV7-2 and TRBJ2-7; TRBD2 matches 10 bases. V was clipped by 1 base and J by 7 bases; unmatched bases: 10. The CDR3 totals 16 residues. Germline CDR1 reads SGHTA; CDR2 reads FQGNSA. This CDR3 is CASSLERASGSGEQYF. The CDR3 DNA reads as TGTGCCAGCAGCTTAGAGAGGGCTAGCGGGAGTGGAGAGCAGTACTTC. The entire variable domain, with the rest obtained from reference TRBV7-2 and TRBJ2-7, is as follows: GAGVSQSPSNKVTEKGKDVELRCDPISGHTALYWYRQSLGQGLEFLIYFQGNSAPDKSGLPSDRFSAERTGGSVSTLTIQRTQQEDSAVYLCASSLERASGSGEQYFGPGTRLTVT.

This clonotype was seen repeatedly, ten times or more. The J gene is TRBJ2-7, the V gene TRBV2; D tentatively fits TRBD1 or TRBD2 (5 bases each). Germline V gives CDR1 SNHLY, CDR2 FYNNEI. CDR3 length: 14 amino acids. The ends were cut back, 9 bases at V and 2 bases at J, with 17 bases in the middle. DNA of the CDR3: TGTGCCAGTGGGCCTCGGGACCTTACCTACGAGCAGTACTTC. Its protein product is CASGPRDLTYEQYF.

This clonotype was recorded a few times. V and J are TRBV5-1 and TRBJ2-5; D may be TRBD1 or TRBD2 (5 bases each). Germline loops: CDR1 SGHRS, CDR2 YFSETQ. This CDR3 has 15 amino acids. Deletions cut 0 bases from V and 5 bases from J, with 14 bases between. DNA of the CDR3: TGCGCCAGCAGCTTGGAGGGGCGGGTCCTGGAGACCCAGTACTTC. Its protein is CASSLEGRVLETQYF.